A single sample gave rise to the 30 T cell receptor beta chains below, sequenced in a study of cytomegalovirus exposure and HLA in healthy donors. 13 Jbeta primers and 60 Vbeta primers were used for the PCR. Sequencing was performed with immunoSEQ multiplex PCR; in TCRdb, only in-frame clones are kept and a portion is missing. The sample has some 93,000 clones; 65% are singletons. Sequenced material: PBMCs. The receptor set was obtained from a boy aged 5-17 years in good health and CMV-seropositive.

The chain's CDR3 is CSARLLTEAFF. CDR3 DNA: TGCAGTGCTAGACTTCTCACTGAAGCTTTCTTT. The genes are TRBV20-1 and TRBJ1-1; unclear D gene. The CDR3 length is 11 residues. CDR1 is DFQATT and CDR2 is SNEGSKA in the germline V gene (reference sequence). Trimming shortened V by 2 bases and J by 4 bases, and 5 bases separated the two germline ends.

J is TRBJ2-2 and V is TRBV7-2, with D possibly being TRBD1 (6 bases). CDR3 length: 15 amino acids. Germline lookup yields CDR1 SGHTA and CDR2 FQGNSA. V gave up 3 bases and J gave up 7 bases, with 15 bases separating them. The CDR3 loop is CASSFDRFRSGELFF. The CDR3 DNA reads as TGTGCCAGCAGCTTTGACAGGTTTAGGAGCGGGGAGCTGTTTTTT.

As regards this clone: One end of the junction varies from germline; a read error may be responsible. The rearrangement joins TRBV25-1 to TRBJ1-2, with D possibly matching TRBD1 (6 bases). Germline CDR1 MGHDK, CDR2 SYGVNS. This CDR3 spans 15 amino acids. CDR3 DNA: TGTGCCAGCAGTGAACGGCGGGGGCTCAACTATGGCTACCCCTTC. Protein: CASSERRGLNYGYPF.

The rearrangement uses TRBV19 and TRBJ2-1; weak D call: TRBD2 (5 bases). Germline V lookup: CDR1 LNHDA, CDR2 SQIVND (reference sequence). The CDR3 extends over 13 amino acids. V shed 6 bases and J shed 8 bases, with 14 bases lying between them. CDR3 protein: CASRGGWMYEQFF. Here the CDR3 DNA reads TGTGCCAGTAGGGGCGGGTGGATGTATGAGCAGTTCTTC.

CDR3 sequence: CASAQISNTGELFF. The CDR3 nucleotides read TGTGCCAGCGCACAGATATCGAACACCGGGGAGCTGTTTTTT. This sequence joins TRBV19 and TRBJ2-2; D is ambiguous. CDR3 length: 14 amino acids. CDR1 and CDR2 from the germline V gene are LNHDA and SQIVND (reference sequence). The V end was cut by 9 bases, the J end by 0 bases, with 11 bases between.

The chain carries TRBV6-5 and TRBJ2-7, with 7 bases aligning to TRBD1. The germline CDR1 and CDR2 sequences are MNHEY and SVGAGI. The CDR3 is 14 residues long. The V gene end was trimmed by 10 bases and the J gene end by 5 bases; junction bases not matched to a gene: 14. The CDR3 here is CATTLYRGTHEQYF. In DNA form, the CDR3 reads TGTGCCACCACTCTCTACAGGGGTACGCACGAGCAGTACTTC.

The genes are TRBV5-6 and TRBJ1-2; 11 positions agree with TRBD1. Trimming took 0 bases from V and 4 from J; bases not matched to a gene: 5. The germline CDR1 and CDR2 sequences are SGHDT and YYEEEE. This CDR3 contains 16 residues. Here the CDR3 reads CASSLGDRGIGYGYTF. CDR3 in DNA: TGTGCCAGCAGCTTGGGGGACAGGGGGATCGGCTATGGCTACACCTTC.

The chain employs TRBV28 and TRBJ1-4, with TRBD1 as a possible D gene (6 bases). The CDR3 has 13 residues. The V and J ends lost 6 bases and 8 bases respectively, with 13 bases between them. Germline CDR1 reads MDHEN; CDR2 reads SYDVKM. CDR3 sequence: CASRQGIGEKLFF. The CDR3 region has the DNA TGTGCCAGCAGGCAGGGGATCGGGGAAAAACTGTTTTTT. Full variable domain (missing parts from reference TRBV28 and TRBJ1-4): DVKVTQSSRYLVKRTGEKVFLECVQDMDHENMFWYRQDPGLGLRLIYFSYDVKMKEKGDIPEGYSVSREKKERFSLILESASTNQTSMYLCASRQGIGEKLFFGSGTQLSVL.

The rearrangement uses TRBV19 and TRBJ2-1; D unclear. This CDR3 contains 13 residues. Trimming took off 2 bases at V and 5 bases at J, with 7 bases between the two ends. Germline CDR1 and CDR2: LNHDA and SQIVND (reference sequence). The CDR3 DNA is TGTGCCAGTAGTATAACCCTACACAATGAGCAGTTCTTC. As protein: CASSITLHNEQFF.

V usage is TRBV5-1 and J usage is TRBJ2-3, with 7 positions matching TRBD2. From germline, CDR1 is SGHRS and CDR2 YFSETQ. The length of the CDR3 is 15 residues. Unmatched junction bases numbered 7, after V lost 4 bases and J lost 2 bases. The CDR3, as DNA: TGCGCCAGCAGCATCCGCGGGGGAAACACAGATACGCAGTATTTT. Its protein is CASSIRGGNTDTQYF.

This clone was detected only a few times. The chain combines TRBV18 with TRBJ2-3; 10 positions match TRBD1. The CDR3 extends over 15 amino acids. CDR1 is KGHSH and CDR2 is LQKENI in the germline V gene. V was clipped by 0 bases and J by 6 bases; unmatched bases: 3. In DNA form, the CDR3 reads TGTGCCAGCTCACCACCGGGACAGGGGTTGGATACGCAGTATTTT. This codes for CASSPPGQGLDTQYF. The full variable domain, with the rest looked up from reference TRBV18 and TRBJ2-3, is NAGVMQNPRHLVRRRGQEARLRCSPMKGHSHVYWYRQLPEEGLKFMVYLQKENIIDESGMPKERFSAEFPKEGPSILRIQQVVRGDSAAYFCASSPPGQGLDTQYFGPGTRLTVL.

The CDR3 DNA follows: TGTGCCAGCAGCTTGGTTTCCGACAATGAGCAGTTCTTC. The encoded protein is CASSLVSDNEQFF. The chain has TRBV5-6 and TRBJ2-1, with D uncertain. The CDR3 has 13 residues. Trimming shortened V by 0 bases and J by 5 bases, and 6 bases separated the two germline ends. From germline, CDR1 is SGHDT and CDR2 YYEEEE. Filled out from reference TRBV5-6 and TRBJ2-1, the complete variable domain reads DAGVTQSPTHLIKTRGQQVTLRCSPKSGHDTVSWYQQALGQGPQFIFQYYEEEERQRGNFPDRFSGHQFPNYSSELNVNALLLGDSALYLCASSLVSDNEQFFGPGTRLTVL.

The gene calls are TRBV5-1 and TRBJ2-7; TRBD1 matches at 7 bases. With 4 bases clipped from V and 3 bases from J, the junction kept 22 bases outside the gene matches. CDR1 SGHRS and CDR2 YFSETQ come from the germline V gene. The CDR3 extends over 19 amino acids. CDR3 DNA: TGCGCCAGCAGCCCGAGACAGGGAAACTACCCAGTGACAGACTACGAGCAGTACTTC. Protein sequence: CASSPRQGNYPVTDYEQYF.

About this clone: Compared with germline, one end of the junction differs, possibly owing to a read error. The gene calls are TRBV4-2 and TRBJ1-5, with D tentatively TRBD1 (5 bases). Germline V lookup: CDR1 LGHNA, CDR2 YNFKEQ. The CDR3 sequence is 19 residues long. For the CDR3, the DNA is TGTGCCAGCAGCCGAGGAGGGCGGAAACAGGTCGCGGGGGATCAGCCCCAGAATTTT. Its translation is CASSRGGRKQVAGDQPQNF.

This clone was observed a single time. The V and J genes are TRBV5-1 and TRBJ2-5; possible D gene TRBD2, 5 bases. In germline, CDR1 is SGHRS, CDR2 YFSETQ. The CDR3 runs to 14 residues. Trimming removed 1 base from V and 5 bases from J, with 12 bases in between. CDR3 sequence reads: CASSLRDRGETQYF. The CDR3 DNA reads TGCGCCAGCAGCTTGAGGGATAGAGGGGAGACCCAGTACTTC.

The rearrangement links TRBV2 to TRBJ1-1; possibly TRBD1 for D (6 bases). The germline V and J ends were trimmed by 5 bases and 1 base, with 8 bases remaining between them. The CDR3 runs to 13 residues. In germline, CDR1 is SNHLY, CDR2 FYNNEI. This CDR3 is CASSLRGNTEAFF. In DNA, the CDR3 is TGTGCCAGCAGTCTCAGGGGGAACACTGAAGCTTTCTTT.

This chain joins TRBV4-1 and TRBJ2-7, with 9 positions matching TRBD1. Germline lookup yields CDR1 MGHRA and CDR2 YSYEKL. V lost 4 bases, J lost 5 bases, and 3 bases stayed unmatched. This CDR3 comprises 13 residues. CDR3 DNA: TGCGCCAGCAGCCCGGGACAGGGAAACGAGCAGTACTTC. Residues: CASSPGQGNEQYF.

V is TRBV27 and J is TRBJ2-3; D is perhaps TRBD2 (5 bases). V lost 6 bases, J lost 9 bases, and 13 bases lay in between. Per germline, CDR1 MNHEY and CDR2 SMNVEV (reference sequence). This CDR3 region has 12 residues. The CDR3 is CASSIPGSTQYF. The CDR3 coding sequence is TGTGCCAGCAGCATTCCGGGATCAACGCAGTATTTT.

In regard to this clone: The junction departs from the called germline gene at one end, perhaps through a read error. This chain uses TRBV14 with TRBJ1-2; the D is unclear. The germline V gene encodes CDR1 SGHDN and CDR2 FVKESK. The CDR3 spans 14 residues. The CDR3 protein is CASSQTGMGYGYPF. Written as DNA, the CDR3 is TGTGCCAGCAGCCAGACGGGGATGGGCTATGGCTACCCCTTC.

The rearrangement joins TRBV6-5 to TRBJ2-7, with 7 bases lining up with TRBD1. Germline CDR1 reads MNHEY; CDR2 reads SVGAGI. This CDR3 has 14 residues. V shed 1 base and J 2 bases; nucleotides not matched to a gene: 2. For the CDR3, the DNA is TGTGCCAGCAGTTACTGGCAGGGGGCCTACGAGCAGTACTTC. Protein sequence: CASSYWQGAYEQYF.

This sequence joins TRBV19 and TRBJ1-1; D remains ambiguous. The CDR3 extends over 13 amino acids. The V gene's germline CDR1 is LNHDA and CDR2 SQIVND (reference sequence). With 3 bases removed from V and 2 bases from J, the gap between germline ends came to 7 bases. Here the CDR3 reads CASSMARNTEAFF. CDR3 DNA: TGTGCCAGTAGTATGGCCCGAAACACTGAAGCTTTCTTT.

Here the CDR3 DNA reads TGTGCCAGCAGCTTAGGACAGGGGAACGAGCAGTACTTC. This encodes CASSLGQGNEQYF. The chain joins TRBV7-2 to TRBJ2-7; 8 nucleotides agree with TRBD1. V lost 1 base and J lost 5; bases outside the gene matches: 1. From germline, CDR1 is SGHTA and CDR2 FQGNSA. The CDR3 totals 13 residues.

The chain couples TRBV19 to TRBJ2-5; 7 nucleotides match TRBD1. Germline lookup yields CDR1 LNHDA and CDR2 SQIVND (reference sequence). This CDR3 has 14 amino acids. Losses at the gene ends were 3 bases for V and 1 base for J; bases not matched to a gene: 2. Here the CDR3 DNA reads TGTGCCAGTAGTATCGGGACAGTCCAAGAGACCCAGTACTTC. It translates to CASSIGTVQETQYF.

J is TRBJ2-3 and V is TRBV4-1; 8 bases match TRBD2. The CDR3 has 16 residues. Germline-derived CDR1 and CDR2 are MGHRA and YSYEKL. V lost 4 bases to trimming and J lost 5 bases; unmatched junction nucleotides: 11. The CDR3 reads CASSLLAGGPGDTQYF. In DNA, the CDR3 is TGCGCCAGCAGCCTACTCGCGGGGGGCCCTGGAGATACGCAGTATTTT.

Concerning this clone itself: The sample contains more than one DNA sequence encoding this CDR3. V is TRBV5-1 and J is TRBJ2-7, with 9 positions matching TRBD1. The V gene end was trimmed by 3 bases and the J gene end by 3 bases; junction bases not matched to a gene: 4. Germline loops: CDR1 SGHRS, CDR2 YFSETQ. The CDR3 is 14 amino acids. The CDR3 bases are TGCGCCAGCAGCTCCGGGACAGGGAACTACGAGCAGTACTTC. It codes for CASSSGTGNYEQYF.

The V gene is TRBV5-1, the J gene TRBJ1-6; possible D gene TRBD1, 5 bases. CDR3 length: 14 amino acids. Trimming cost V 1 base and J 7 bases, with 9 bases left between them. Per the germline V gene, CDR1 is SGHRS and CDR2 is YFSETQ. This CDR3 reads CASSLTGSNSPLHF. The CDR3 coding sequence is TGCGCCAGCAGCTTGACAGGTTCGAATTCACCCCTCCACTTT.

This rearrangement joins TRBV5-4 to TRBJ2-6, with TRBD1 matching over 8 bases. This CDR3 comprises 17 residues. J lost 2 bases, V lost 6 bases, and 10 bases had no gene match. Germline V CDR1 and CDR2: SGHNT, YYREEE (reference sequence). The CDR3 loop is CASNKEAGGAGANVLTF. CDR3 nucleotide sequence: TGTGCCAGCAATAAGGAGGCAGGGGGCGCTGGGGCCAACGTCCTGACTTTC.

The chain carries TRBV2 and TRBJ2-7, with 8 bases identical to TRBD1. The V gene's germline CDR1 is SNHLY and CDR2 FYNNEI. V shed 6 bases and J 4 bases; nucleotides not matched to a gene: 5. The CDR3 consists of 13 residues. CDR3 in amino acids: CASRADRGYEQYF. In DNA form, the CDR3 reads TGTGCCAGCAGGGCTGACAGGGGATACGAGCAGTACTTC.

The chain combines TRBV19 with TRBJ1-1, with D uncertain. The CDR3 extends over 14 amino acids. The V gene's germline CDR1 is LNHDA and CDR2 SQIVND (reference sequence). V shed 1 base and J shed 5 bases, with 11 bases lying between them. CDR3 region: CASSIVRGGTEAFF. The CDR3 DNA sequence: TGTGCCAGTAGTATAGTCCGGGGTGGAACTGAAGCTTTCTTT.

V and J are TRBV15 and TRBJ1-1; D uncertain. Trimming left V 11 bases short and J 1 base short, with 14 bases between. Germline values: CDR1 LNHNV, CDR2 YYDKDF (reference sequence). CDR3 length equals 13 residues. The CDR3 coding sequence is TGTGCCTCCGATTTGGCCTCGAACACTGAAGCTTTCTTT. Encoded protein: CASDLASNTEAFF.